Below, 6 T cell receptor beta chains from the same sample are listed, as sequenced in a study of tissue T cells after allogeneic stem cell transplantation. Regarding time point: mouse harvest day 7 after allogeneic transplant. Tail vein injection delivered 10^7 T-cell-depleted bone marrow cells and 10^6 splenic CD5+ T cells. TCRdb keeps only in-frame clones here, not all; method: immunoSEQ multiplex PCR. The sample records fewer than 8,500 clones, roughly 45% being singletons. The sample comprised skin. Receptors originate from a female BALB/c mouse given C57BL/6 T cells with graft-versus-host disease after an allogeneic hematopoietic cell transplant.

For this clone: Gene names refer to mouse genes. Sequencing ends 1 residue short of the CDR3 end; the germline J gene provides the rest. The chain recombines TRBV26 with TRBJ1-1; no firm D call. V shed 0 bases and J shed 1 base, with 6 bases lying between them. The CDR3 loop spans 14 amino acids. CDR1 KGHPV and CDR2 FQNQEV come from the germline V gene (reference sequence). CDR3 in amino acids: CASSLSARNTEVFF. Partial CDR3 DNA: TGTGCCAGCAGTCTGTCGGCGCGGAACACAGAAGTCTTC.

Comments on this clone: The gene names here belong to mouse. Partial CDR3 DNA: TGTGCCAGCAGTCGACTGGGGGGCCAAGACACCCAGTAC. This gives the protein CASSRLGGQDTQY. In full, the CDR3 is CASSRLGGQDTQYF. The chain has TRBV26 and TRBJ2-5; TRBD2 agrees at 10 bases. The read ends 1 residue before the CDR3 terminus; that terminus is restored from the germline J gene. Germline CDR1 is KGHPV and CDR2 is FQNQEV (reference sequence). This CDR3 has 14 amino acids. Trimming took 4 bases from V and 2 from J; bases not matched to a gene: 0.

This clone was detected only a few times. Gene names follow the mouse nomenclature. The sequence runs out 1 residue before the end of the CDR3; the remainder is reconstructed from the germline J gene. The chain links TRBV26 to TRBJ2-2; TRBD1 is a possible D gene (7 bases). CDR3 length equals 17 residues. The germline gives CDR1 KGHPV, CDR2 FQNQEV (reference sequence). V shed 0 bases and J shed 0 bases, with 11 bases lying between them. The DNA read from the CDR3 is TGTGCCAGCAGTCTGTCCGGCAGGGGGGCAAACACCGGGCAGCTCTAC. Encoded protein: CASSLSGRGANTGQLY. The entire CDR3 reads CASSLSGRGANTGQLYF.

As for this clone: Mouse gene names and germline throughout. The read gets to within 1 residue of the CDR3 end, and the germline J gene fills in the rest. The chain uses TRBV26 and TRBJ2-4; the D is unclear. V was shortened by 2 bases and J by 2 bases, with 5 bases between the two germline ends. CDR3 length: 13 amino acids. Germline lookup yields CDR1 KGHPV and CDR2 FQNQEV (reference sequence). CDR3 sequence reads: CASSLDIQNTLYF. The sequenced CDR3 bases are TGTGCCAGCAGTCTGGACATTCAAAACACCTTGTAC.

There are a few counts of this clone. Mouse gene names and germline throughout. This chain's CDR3 is CARDRYAEQFF. The CDR3 DNA, read in part, is TGTGCCAGGGACAGGTATGCTGAGCAGTTC. J is TRBJ2-1 and V is TRBV13-2; 7 bases fit TRBD1. The sequence runs out 1 residue before the end of the CDR3; the remainder is reconstructed from the germline J gene. This CDR3 is 11 amino acids long. Germline lookup yields CDR1 NNHNN and CDR2 SYGAGS (reference sequence). After removal of 8 bases from V and 4 bases from J, the junction contained 0 bases not matched to a gene.

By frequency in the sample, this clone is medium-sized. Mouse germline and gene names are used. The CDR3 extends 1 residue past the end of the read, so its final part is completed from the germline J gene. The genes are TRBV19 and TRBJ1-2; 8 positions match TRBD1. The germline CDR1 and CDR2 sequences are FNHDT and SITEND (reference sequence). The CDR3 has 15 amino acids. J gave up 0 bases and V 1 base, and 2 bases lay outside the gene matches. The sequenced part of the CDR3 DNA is TGTGCCAGCAGTATAATGGGACAGGCAAACTCCGACTACACC. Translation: CASSIMGQANSDYT. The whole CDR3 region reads CASSIMGQANSDYTF.